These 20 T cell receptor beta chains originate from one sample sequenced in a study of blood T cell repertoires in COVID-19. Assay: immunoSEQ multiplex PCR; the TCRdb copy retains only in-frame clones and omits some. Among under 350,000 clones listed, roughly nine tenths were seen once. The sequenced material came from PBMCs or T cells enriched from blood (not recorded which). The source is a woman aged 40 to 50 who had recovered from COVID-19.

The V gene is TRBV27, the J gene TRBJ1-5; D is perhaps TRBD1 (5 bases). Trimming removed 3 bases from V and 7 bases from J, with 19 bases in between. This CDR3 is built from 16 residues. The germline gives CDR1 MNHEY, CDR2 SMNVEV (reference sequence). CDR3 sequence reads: CASSFSSGGRGQPQHF. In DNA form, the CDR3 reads TGTGCCAGCAGTTTCTCCTCCGGGGGACGGGGGCAGCCCCAGCATTTT.

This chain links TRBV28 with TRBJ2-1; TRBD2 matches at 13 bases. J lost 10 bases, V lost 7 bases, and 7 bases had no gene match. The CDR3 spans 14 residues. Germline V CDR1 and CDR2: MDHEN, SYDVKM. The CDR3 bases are TGTGCCAGCAAAACTAGCGGGGGGGCTCGGGAGCAGTTCTTC. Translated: CASKTSGGAREQFF.

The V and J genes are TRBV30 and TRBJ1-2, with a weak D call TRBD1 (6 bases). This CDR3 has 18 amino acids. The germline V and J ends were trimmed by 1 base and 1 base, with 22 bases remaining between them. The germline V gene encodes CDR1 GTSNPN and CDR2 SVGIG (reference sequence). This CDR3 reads CAWSEPGHPTLRNYGYTF. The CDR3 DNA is TGTGCCTGGAGTGAACCGGGACATCCAACCCTTCGTAACTATGGCTACACCTTC. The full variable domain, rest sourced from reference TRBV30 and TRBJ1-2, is SQTIHQWPATLVQPVGSPLSLECTVEGTSNPNLYWYRQAAGRGLQLLFYSVGIGQISSEVPQNLSASRPQDRQFILSSKKLLLSDSGFYLCAWSEPGHPTLRNYGYTFGSGTRLTVV.

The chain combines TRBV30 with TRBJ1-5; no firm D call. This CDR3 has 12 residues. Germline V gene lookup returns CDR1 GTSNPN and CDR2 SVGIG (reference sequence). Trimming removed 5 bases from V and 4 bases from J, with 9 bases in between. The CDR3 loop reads CAWAGRNQPQHF. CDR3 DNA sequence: TGTGCCTGGGCGGGGAGGAATCAGCCCCAGCATTTT. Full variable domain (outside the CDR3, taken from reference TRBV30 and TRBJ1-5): SQTIHQWPATLVQPVGSPLSLECTVEGTSNPNLYWYRQAAGRGLQLLFYSVGIGQISSEVPQNLSASRPQDRQFILSSKKLLLSDSGFYLCAWAGRNQPQHFGDGTRLSIL.

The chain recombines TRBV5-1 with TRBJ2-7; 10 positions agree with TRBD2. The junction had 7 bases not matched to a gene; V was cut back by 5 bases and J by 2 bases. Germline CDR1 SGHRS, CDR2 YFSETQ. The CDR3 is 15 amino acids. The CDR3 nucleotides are TGCGCCAGCAGGGCCGGGACTAGCGAAGCCTACGAGCAGTACTTC. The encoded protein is CASRAGTSEAYEQYF.

The CDR3 is CASKGTGVNGYTF. For the CDR3, the DNA is TGCGCCAGCAAAGGGACAGGGGTTAATGGCTACACCTTC. J is TRBJ1-2 and V is TRBV5-1; 10 positions match TRBD1. The CDR3 has 13 amino acids. CDR1 and CDR2 from the germline V gene are SGHRS and YFSETQ. Trimming cost V 6 bases and J 6 bases; bases outside gene matches: 5.

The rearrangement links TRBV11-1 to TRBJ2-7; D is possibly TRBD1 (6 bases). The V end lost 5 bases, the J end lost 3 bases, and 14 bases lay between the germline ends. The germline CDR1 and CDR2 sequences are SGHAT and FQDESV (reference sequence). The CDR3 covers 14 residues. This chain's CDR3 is CASSTGTRNYEQYF. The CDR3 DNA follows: TGTGCCAGCAGCACCGGGACAAGGAACTACGAGCAGTACTTC. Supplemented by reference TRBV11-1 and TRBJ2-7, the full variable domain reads EAEVAQSPRYKITEKSQAVAFWCDPISGHATLYWYRQILGQGPELLVQFQDESVVDDSQLPKDRFSAERLKGVDSTLKIQPAELGDSAMYLCASSTGTRNYEQYFGPGTRLTVT.

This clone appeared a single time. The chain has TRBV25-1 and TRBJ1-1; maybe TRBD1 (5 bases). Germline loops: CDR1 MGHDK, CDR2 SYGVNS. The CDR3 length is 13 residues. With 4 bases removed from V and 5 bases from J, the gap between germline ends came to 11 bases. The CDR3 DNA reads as TGTGCCAGCAGTGGAACCAAGGGGACTGAAGCTTTCTTT. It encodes CASSGTKGTEAFF.

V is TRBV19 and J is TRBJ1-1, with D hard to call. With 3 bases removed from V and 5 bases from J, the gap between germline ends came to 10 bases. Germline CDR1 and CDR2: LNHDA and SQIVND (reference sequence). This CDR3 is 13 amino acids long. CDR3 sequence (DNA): TGTGCCAGTAGTATCTCTCGGGGAACTGAAGCTTTCTTT. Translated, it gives CASSISRGTEAFF.

The CDR3 nucleotides read TGTGCCACCAGCGGAAAACAGGGGGCGGGTAAAGAGACCCAGTACTTC. Its translation: CATSGKQGAGKETQYF. The chain couples TRBV15 to TRBJ2-5, with 9 bases fitting TRBD1. This CDR3 contains 16 residues. V shed 5 bases, J shed 3 bases, and the junction held 10 bases outside the gene matches. In germline, CDR1 is LNHNV, CDR2 YYDKDF (reference sequence).

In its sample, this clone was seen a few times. CDR3 loop: CASSSRGDRGSRPLHF. Here the CDR3 DNA reads TGTGCCAGCAGCTCACGGGGGGACCGCGGTTCTCGGCCCCTCCACTTT. The chain couples TRBV7-8 to TRBJ1-6, with D perhaps matching TRBD1 (5 bases). The CDR3 has 16 residues. Trimming left V 4 bases short and J 13 bases short, with 23 bases between. Per the germline V gene, CDR1 is SGHVS and CDR2 is FQNEAQ.

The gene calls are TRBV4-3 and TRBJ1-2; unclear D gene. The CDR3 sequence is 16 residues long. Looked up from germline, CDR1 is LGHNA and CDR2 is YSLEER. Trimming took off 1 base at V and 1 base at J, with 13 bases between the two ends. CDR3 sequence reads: CASSQGRSDFNYGYTF. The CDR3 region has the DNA TGCGCCAGCAGCCAAGGGAGATCGGATTTTAACTATGGCTACACCTTC.

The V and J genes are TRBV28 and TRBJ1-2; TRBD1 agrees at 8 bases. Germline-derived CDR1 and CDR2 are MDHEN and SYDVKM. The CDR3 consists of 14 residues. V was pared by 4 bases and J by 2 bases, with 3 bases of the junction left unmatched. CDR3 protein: CASSSGQANYGYTF. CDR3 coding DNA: TGTGCCAGCAGTTCGGGACAGGCAAACTATGGCTACACCTTC.

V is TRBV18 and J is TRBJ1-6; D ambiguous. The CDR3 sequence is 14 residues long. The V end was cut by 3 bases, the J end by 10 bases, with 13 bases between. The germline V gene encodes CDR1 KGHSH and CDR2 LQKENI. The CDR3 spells CASSPTGRESPLHF. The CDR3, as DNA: TGTGCCAGCTCACCGACGGGTCGGGAGTCACCCCTCCACTTT.

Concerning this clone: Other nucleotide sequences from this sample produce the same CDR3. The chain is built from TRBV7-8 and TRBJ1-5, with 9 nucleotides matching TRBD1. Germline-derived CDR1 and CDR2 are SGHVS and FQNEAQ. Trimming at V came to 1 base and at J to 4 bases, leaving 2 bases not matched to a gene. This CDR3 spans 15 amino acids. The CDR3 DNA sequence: TGTGCCAGCAGCTTAGGGGACAGGGAAAATCAGCCCCAGCATTTT. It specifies CASSLGDRENQPQHF.

The CDR3 bases are TGCGCCAGCAGCTTGGCCACAGGGGGTGGTAGCTACACCTTC. This translates into CASSLATGGGSYTF. The V and J genes are TRBV5-1 and TRBJ1-2; 8 bases are a match to TRBD1. The CDR3 length is 14 residues. Germline trimming cut 0 bases from V and 9 bases from J; bases unmatched to any gene: 7. Germline V gene sequence: CDR1 SGHRS, CDR2 YFSETQ.

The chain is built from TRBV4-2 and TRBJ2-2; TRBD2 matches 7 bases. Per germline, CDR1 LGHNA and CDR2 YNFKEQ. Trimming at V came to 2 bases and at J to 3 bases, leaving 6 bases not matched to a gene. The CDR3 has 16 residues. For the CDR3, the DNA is TGTGCCAGCAGCCAAAGCCATGGGGGGGACACCGGGGAGCTGTTTTTT. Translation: CASSQSHGGDTGELFF.

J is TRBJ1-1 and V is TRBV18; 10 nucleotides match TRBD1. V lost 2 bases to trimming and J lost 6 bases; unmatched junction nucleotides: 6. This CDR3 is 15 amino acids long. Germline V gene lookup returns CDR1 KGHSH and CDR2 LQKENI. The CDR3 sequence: CASSPFGDRGAEAFF. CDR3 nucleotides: TGTGCCAGCTCACCATTCGGGGACAGGGGCGCTGAAGCTTTCTTT.

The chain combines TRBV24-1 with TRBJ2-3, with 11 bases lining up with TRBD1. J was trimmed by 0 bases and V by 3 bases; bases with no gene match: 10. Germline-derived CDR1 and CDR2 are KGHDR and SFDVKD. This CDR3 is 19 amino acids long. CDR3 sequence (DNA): TGTGCCACCAGTGATCCGACCGGGACAGGGGGTTCTAGCACAGATACGCAGTATTTT. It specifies CATSDPTGTGGSSTDTQYF.

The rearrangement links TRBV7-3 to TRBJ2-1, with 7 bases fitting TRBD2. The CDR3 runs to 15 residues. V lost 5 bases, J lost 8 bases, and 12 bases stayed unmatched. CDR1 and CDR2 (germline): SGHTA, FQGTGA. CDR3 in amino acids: CASSPSRLASDEQFF. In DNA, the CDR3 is TGTGCCAGCAGCCCCTCCCGACTAGCCTCGGATGAGCAGTTCTTC. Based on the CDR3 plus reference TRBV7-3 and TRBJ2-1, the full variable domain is GAGVSQTPSNKVTEKGKYVELRCDPISGHTALYWYRQSLGQGPEFLIYFQGTGAADDSGLPNDRFFAVRPEGSVSTLKIQRTERGDSAVYLCASSPSRLASDEQFFGPGTRLTVL.